The clone carrying this T cell receptor beta chain came up once. The sample is drawn from a study of somatic mutations in cytotoxic T cells in rheumatoid arthritis. The V and J ends lost 0 bases and 6 bases respectively, with 15 bases between them. The CDR3 runs to 15 residues. The V gene's germline CDR1 is LGHNA and CDR2 YNFKEQ. Data came from immunoSEQ multiplex PCR; TCRdb stores just in-frame clones and leaves some out. Of 18,000 or so clones detected, around 70% appear once; the ten largest clones hold 20% to 25%. Sequencing was performed on CD8+ T cells sorted from blood. The sequence was obtained from a woman in her sixties or seventies in good health. The chain has TRBV4-2 and TRBJ2-7, with D perhaps TRBD1 or TRBD2 (5 bases each). CDR3 sequence: CASSQDGGADGEQYF. The DNA of the CDR3 is TGTGCCAGCAGCCAAGATGGGGGAGCCGACGGCGAGCAGTACTTC.